This T cell receptor (beta chain) was sequenced for a study of T-cell reconstitution after alpha-beta-depleted transplantation in children. Study observations and caveats: It was newly produced T cells that mostly accounted for T-cell counts and diversity one year after transplant. High day-60 TCRbeta diversity in some patients came from surviving recipient T cells and thymic progenitors. After transplant, at about two months, alpha-beta T cells were reportedly derived from several hundred expanded graft clones.

The table lists this clonotype with many counts. Its matching antigen is unknown. Trimming at V came to 4 bases and at J to 1 base, leaving 0 bases not matched to a gene. This CDR3 spans 14 amino acids. In germline, CDR1 is SEHNR, CDR2 FQNEAQ (reference sequence). Researchers prepared the TCRbeta library using unique molecular identifiers, the study reports. TCRdb re-derived calls from the PCR reads in MiXCR, one entry per CDR3 protein. The table shows about 310,000 distinct CDR3 sequences, with more than 20% occurring only once. The receptor comes from a male patient between 5 and 17 years old who had a stem cell transplant for acute lymphoblastic leukemia, so the T cells may come from the graft donor. The specimen comprised PBMCs, mostly from graft donor cells, sampled 180 days after TCRalphabeta/CD19-depleted stem cell transplant. The J gene is TRBJ2-2, the V gene TRBV7-9; 7 bases are a match to TRBD1. The CDR3 loop is CASSWTGNTGELFF. The CDR3 DNA reads as TGTGCCAGCAGCTGGACAGGGAACACCGGGGAGCTGTTTTTT.